This T cell receptor (beta chain) stems from a study of T cells after yellow fever vaccination. Across the whole study: Preparation used SMART-Seq v4 Ultra Low Input for the low-cell-number fractions.

Universal primer sites and UMIs were introduced during 5'RACE template-switching synthesis of TCR cDNA. MiXCR, run by TCRdb on the 5' RACE reads, gives a single entry per CDR3 protein. The table lists nearly 550,000 distinct CDR3 sequences, 15% to 20% of them singletons. Germline CDR1 reads KGHDR; CDR2 reads SFDVKD. Unmatched junction bases numbered 12, after V lost 8 bases and J lost 3 bases. The CDR3 runs 18 residues. The sample in question was PBMCs, obtained 15 days after the yellow fever booster vaccination. V is TRBV24-1 and J is TRBJ2-1; the match to TRBD2 covers 13 bases. The source of this sequence is a man aged 25-40 years who received the YFV17D yellow fever vaccine. The CDR3 sequence is CATTRGLAGERFYNEQFF. The CDR3 DNA is TGTGCCACCACCAGAGGACTAGCGGGAGAACGCTTCTACAATGAGCAGTTCTTC.